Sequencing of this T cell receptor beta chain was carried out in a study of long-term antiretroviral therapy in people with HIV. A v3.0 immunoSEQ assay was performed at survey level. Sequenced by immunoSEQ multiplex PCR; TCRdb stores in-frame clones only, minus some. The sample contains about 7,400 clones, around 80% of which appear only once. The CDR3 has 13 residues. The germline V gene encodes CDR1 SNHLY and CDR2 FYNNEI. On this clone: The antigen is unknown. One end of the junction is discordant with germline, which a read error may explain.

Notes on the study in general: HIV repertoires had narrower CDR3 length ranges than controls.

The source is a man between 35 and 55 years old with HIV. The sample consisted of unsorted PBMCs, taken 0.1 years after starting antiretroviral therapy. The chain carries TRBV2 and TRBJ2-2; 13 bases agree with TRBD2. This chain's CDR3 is CASSGLAGGPILF. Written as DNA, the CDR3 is TGTGCCAGCAGTGGACTAGCGGGGGGACCGATCCTTTTT.